What follows are 32 T cell receptor beta chains derived from one specimen sequenced in a study of identifying expanded T cells in peripheral blood. TCRdb's table, derived via immunoSEQ multiplex PCR, lists solely in-frame clones and lacks some. The sample consists of more than 85,000 clones, roughly 88% of them appearing once. The sequenced material came from blood. Every receptor here comes from a person between 18 and 70 years old in good health.

This chain uses TRBV21-1 with TRBJ1-2; TRBD1, as called in the table, went unchecked against the DNA. TRBV21-1 constitutes a pseudogene. The CDR3 runs 13 residues. In DNA, the CDR3 is TGTGCCAGCATTAACACAGGGTCCTATGGCTACACCTTC. It translates to CASINTGSYGYTF.

There are a few counts of this clone. This sequence joins TRBV15 and TRBJ1-3, with unresolved D. There are 14 residues in the CDR3. Germline CDR1 LNHNV, CDR2 YYDKDF (reference sequence). Trimming shortened V by 5 bases and J by 3 bases, and 11 bases separated the two germline ends. CDR3 sequence: CATSPFGFGNTIYF. The CDR3 DNA follows: TGTGCCACCAGCCCCTTCGGGTTTGGAAACACCATATATTTT.

This chain joins TRBV6-6 and TRBJ2-4, with 8 nucleotides matching TRBD2. CDR1 and CDR2 from the germline V gene are MNHNY and SVGAGI (reference sequence). CDR3 length: 15 residues. V lost 7 bases and J lost 1; bases outside the gene matches: 6. The CDR3 sequence: CASTPAGVAKNIQYF. CDR3 bases: TGTGCCAGCACCCCAGCGGGGGTGGCCAAAAACATTCAGTACTTC.

The genes are TRBV4-3 and TRBJ1-4; D ambiguous. The CDR3 length is 16 residues. Germline CDR1 and CDR2: LGHNA and YSLEER. V was clipped by 0 bases and J by 4 bases, with 12 bases between them. The CDR3 reads CASSQDPGSYNEKLFF. CDR3 nucleotide sequence: TGCGCCAGCAGCCAAGATCCCGGGTCCTATAATGAAAAACTGTTTTTT.

V and J are TRBV7-2 and TRBJ2-1, with 8 bases lining up with TRBD2. J was trimmed by 4 bases and V by 7 bases; bases with no gene match: 9. The CDR3 totals 15 residues. The germline V gene encodes CDR1 SGHTA and CDR2 FQGNSA. In nucleotides, the CDR3 is TGTGCCAGCACCCTTGGCGGGGGGCCATACAATGAGCAGTTCTTC. Translation: CASTLGGGPYNEQFF.

As concerns this clone: The germline gene is not matched at one end of the junction; a read error may be the cause. The rearrangement joins TRBV5-6 to TRBJ2-5; the D call may be TRBD1 or TRBD2 (6 bases each). The CDR3 covers 16 residues. The germline V gene has CDR1 SGHDT and CDR2 YYEEEE. The chain's CDR3 is CASSFPHRGDQETQYF. CDR3 bases: TGTGCCAGCAGCTTCCCTCATAGGGGGGACCAGGAGACCCAGTACTTC.

The chain recombines TRBV7-2 with TRBJ2-2; 8 bases are a match to TRBD1. From germline, CDR1 is SGHTA and CDR2 FQGNSA. The CDR3 consists of 15 residues. The V gene end was trimmed by 5 bases and the J gene end by 6 bases; junction bases not matched to a gene: 8. The CDR3 DNA follows: TGTGCCAGCAGCGAGACAGGGGCTCAGCCCGGGGAGCTGTTTTTT. Its translation: CASSETGAQPGELFF.

The chain combines TRBV5-1 with TRBJ2-7; the D gene is possibly TRBD2 (6 bases). The CDR3 has 24 amino acids. Trimming took 0 bases from V and 6 from J, leaving 43 bases between them. Germline values: CDR1 SGHRS, CDR2 YFSETQ. In DNA form, the CDR3 reads TGCGCCAGCAGCTTGGAGAGGGCGGGAAACCCCCCACAGCCAAACTTGATAAAAGGGGTCGAGCAGTACTTC. It specifies CASSLERAGNPPQPNLIKGVEQYF.

The chain recombines TRBV19 with TRBJ2-3; perhaps TRBD2 as D (5 bases). CDR1 LNHDA and CDR2 SQIVND come from the germline V gene (reference sequence). The germline V and J ends were trimmed by 4 bases and 1 base, with 15 bases remaining between them. CDR3 length: 16 residues. The CDR3 DNA reads as TGTGCCAGTAGTAAGGCGACCCTCGGGGGCACAGATACGCAGTATTTT. The encoded protein is CASSKATLGGTDTQYF. Combining the CDR3 with reference TRBV19 and TRBJ2-3 gives the whole variable domain DGGITQSPKYLFRKEGQNVTLSCEQNLNHDAMYWYRQDPGQGLRLIYYSQIVNDFQKGDIAEGYSVSREKKESFPLTVTSAQKNPTAFYLCASSKATLGGTDTQYFGPGTRLTVL.

The chain employs TRBV6-5 and TRBJ1-5; 9 nucleotides agree with TRBD1. Germline-derived CDR1 and CDR2 are MNHEY and SVGAGI. V lost 4 bases and J lost 7; bases outside the gene matches: 5. The CDR3 extends over 14 amino acids. CDR3 nucleotide sequence: TGTGCCAGCAGTTCCGACAGGGGGTCACAGCCCCAGCATTTT. Translated: CASSSDRGSQPQHF.

About this clone: A junction boundary mismatches the germline segment, possibly from a read error. The chain employs TRBV11-2 and TRBJ2-7; possible D gene TRBD2, 6 bases. CDR1 SGHAT and CDR2 FQNNGV come from the germline V gene. The CDR3 has 12 residues. CDR3 residues: CASSLRGRERNF. CDR3 coding DNA: TGTGCCAGCAGCTTACGAGGTCGGGAGAGAAACTTC.

This clone was observed once. The rearrangement joins TRBV2 to TRBJ2-3; tentatively, D is TRBD1 (6 bases). V dropped 6 bases and J dropped 0 bases, with 10 bases sitting between them. CDR3 length: 14 amino acids. Germline V gene data show CDR1 as SNHLY and CDR2 as FYNNEI. CDR3 region: CASRQGFSTDTQYF. The CDR3 DNA reads TGTGCCAGCAGACAGGGATTCAGCACAGATACGCAGTATTTT.

This chain connects TRBV14 to TRBJ1-2; D unresolved. The CDR3 totals 19 residues. The V end was cut by 0 bases, the J end by 5 bases, with 25 bases between. Germline assignment: CDR1 SGHDN and CDR2 FVKESK. The CDR3 region has the DNA TGTGCCAGCAGCCAAGATCGGGCCCATGAGTCGGATTATGTGTATGGCTACACCTTC. Translated: CASSQDRAHESDYVYGYTF.

The V gene is TRBV5-1, the J gene TRBJ2-4; 8 bases map to TRBD2. Germline trimming cut 0 bases from V and 9 bases from J; bases unmatched to any gene: 14. The CDR3 contains 17 residues. Germline V gene lookup returns CDR1 SGHRS and CDR2 YFSETQ. The CDR3 nucleotides are TGCGCCAGCAGCTTGGCTCTTAGCGGGGCCCGGAGCGGCATTCAGTACTTC. Translated: CASSLALSGARSGIQYF.

This clone was found once. The chain recombines TRBV27 with TRBJ1-2, with a weak D call TRBD1 (5 bases). Germline lookup yields CDR1 MNHEY and CDR2 SMNVEV (reference sequence). This CDR3 region has 15 residues. The V end lost 5 bases, the J end lost 6 bases, and 19 bases lay between the germline ends. The CDR3, as DNA: TGTGCCAGCAGTCCACTTCCCGACAGAGAGAATGGCTACACCTTC. This translates into CASSPLPDRENGYTF.

This clone was found once. V and J are TRBV4-3 and TRBJ2-1, with TRBD2 matching over 9 bases. Germline loops: CDR1 LGHNA, CDR2 YSLEER. The CDR3 is made up of 16 amino acids. Trimming at V came to 0 bases and at J to 6 bases, leaving 6 bases not matched to a gene. The CDR3 is CASSQDGGGVGNEQFF. DNA of the CDR3: TGCGCCAGCAGCCAAGATGGCGGGGGGGTTGGCAATGAGCAGTTCTTC.

The rearrangement uses TRBV4-3 and TRBJ1-6; D uncertain. With 0 bases removed from V and 6 bases from J, the gap between germline ends came to 9 bases. CDR1 is LGHNA and CDR2 is YSLEER in the germline V gene. The CDR3 totals 15 residues. The CDR3: CASSQDPDRNSPLHF. The CDR3 DNA reads as TGCGCCAGCAGCCAAGATCCGGACCGTAATTCACCCCTCCACTTT.

The chain couples TRBV29-1 to TRBJ2-2; D not resolved. The CDR3 loop spans 14 amino acids. V lost 4 bases and J 2 bases, leaving 11 bases between the germline ends. Germline values: CDR1 SQVTM, CDR2 ANQGSEA. The CDR3 sequence: CSVVSNLNTGELFF. The CDR3 DNA reads TGCAGCGTTGTCTCTAATCTTAACACCGGGGAGCTGTTTTTT.

V gene TRBV27 combines with J gene TRBJ2-7; tentatively, D is TRBD1 or TRBD2 (5 bases each). From germline, CDR1 is MNHEY and CDR2 SMNVEV (reference sequence). The ends were cut back, 10 bases at V and 3 bases at J, with 19 bases in the middle. This CDR3 contains 14 residues. Written as DNA, the CDR3 is TGTGCCACAGGGCCACGGGGCCCCCACTACGAGCAGTACTTC. Its translation: CATGPRGPHYEQYF.

This sequence joins TRBV6-6 and TRBJ2-2; D gene uncertain. This CDR3 is built from 13 residues. The germline V gene encodes CDR1 MNHNY and CDR2 SVGAGI (reference sequence). The V gene lost 5 bases and the J gene lost 8 bases, with 12 bases spanning the gap. The CDR3 loop is CASSTQIVGELFF. CDR3 nucleotide sequence: TGTGCCAGCAGTACACAGATTGTGGGGGAGCTGTTTTTT.

The chain is built from TRBV11-2 and TRBJ2-7; perhaps TRBD1 as D (5 bases). Trimming stripped 0 bases from V and 7 bases from J, with 13 bases between. Germline-derived CDR1 and CDR2 are SGHAT and FQNNGV. The CDR3 spans 14 residues. The CDR3 region is CASSLDFSAGEQYF. The CDR3 nucleotides are TGTGCCAGCAGCTTAGATTTTTCAGCAGGGGAGCAGTACTTC.

This chain connects TRBV5-1 to TRBJ2-7, with 10 bases that match TRBD2. The CDR3 covers 15 residues. Germline CDR1 reads SGHRS; CDR2 reads YFSETQ. The junction had 5 bases not matched to a gene; V was cut back by 4 bases and J by 1 base. Written as DNA, the CDR3 is TGCGCCAGCAGCCCGGTAGCGGGAGGTTCCTACGAGCAGTACTTC. Amino acids: CASSPVAGGSYEQYF. The entire variable domain, with the rest obtained from reference TRBV5-1 and TRBJ2-7, is as follows: KAGVTQTPRYLIKTRGQQVTLSCSPISGHRSVSWYQQTPGQGLQFLFEYFSETQRNKGNFPGRFSGRQFSNSRSEMNVSTLELGDSALYLCASSPVAGGSYEQYFGPGTRLTVT.

This rearrangement joins TRBV7-9 to TRBJ1-1; tentatively, D is TRBD1 (5 bases). CDR1 and CDR2 (germline): SEHNR, FQNEAQ (reference sequence). This CDR3 is 14 amino acids long. The V and J ends lost 2 bases and 5 bases respectively, with 12 bases between them. The CDR3 loop reads CASSLQGEVTEAFF. CDR3 in DNA: TGTGCCAGCAGCTTACAGGGAGAAGTAACTGAAGCTTTCTTT.

V and J are TRBV6-5 and TRBJ1-2, with D uncertain. The CDR3 covers 11 residues. V lost 8 bases and J 8 bases, leaving 12 bases between the germline ends. Germline values: CDR1 MNHEY, CDR2 SVGAGI. In DNA form, the CDR3 reads TGTGCCAGCGGCGTAAGCTCCGGCTACACCTTC. It is translated as CASGVSSGYTF.

J is TRBJ2-7 and V is TRBV28; 8 bases are shared with TRBD1. The germline CDR1 and CDR2 sequences are MDHEN and SYDVKM. Trimming took 2 bases from V and 4 from J; bases not matched to a gene: 4. CDR3 length: 14 amino acids. DNA of the CDR3: TGTGCCAGCAGTTTAGGACAGGGTAGGTACGAGCAGTACTTC. Protein: CASSLGQGRYEQYF.

This clone was observed a handful of times. The rearrangement links TRBV7-7 to TRBJ2-1; possibly TRBD1 for D (6 bases). The CDR3 is made up of 14 amino acids. CDR1 is SSHAT, CDR2 FNYEAQ, per germline (reference sequence). The ends were cut back, 0 bases at V and 9 bases at J, with 12 bases in the middle. CDR3 DNA: TGTGCCAGCAGCTTAGCGCAGGACAGAGGTGAGCAGTTCTTC. Its protein product is CASSLAQDRGEQFF.

This clone was found a few times. The chain couples TRBV7-6 to TRBJ1-5; D is perhaps TRBD1 (6 bases). In germline, CDR1 is SGHVS, CDR2 FNYEAQ. The CDR3 sequence is 15 residues long. V lost 1 base to trimming and J lost 7 bases, with 14 bases between them. CDR3 nucleotide sequence: TGTGCCAGCAGCTTAGGGGCAGGGGCGATGCAGCCCCAGCATTTT. This translates into CASSLGAGAMQPQHF.

CDR3 nucleotides: TGCAGCGTAAAACTGAGACTAGCGGACAATGAGCAGTTCTTC. Encoded protein: CSVKLRLADNEQFF. The chain employs TRBV29-1 and TRBJ2-1; 9 bases are shared with TRBD2. Germline-derived CDR1 and CDR2 are SQVTM and ANQGSEA. Losses at the gene ends were 6 bases for V and 5 bases for J; bases not matched to a gene: 8. The CDR3 spans 14 residues.

The V and J genes are TRBV6-4 and TRBJ2-3; unclear D gene. This CDR3 contains 14 residues. Between the trimmed V and J ends, which lost 6 bases and 4 bases, there was a span of 14 bases. Germline CDR1 is MRHNA and CDR2 is SNTAGT. CDR3 loop: CASREDSASDTQYF. CDR3 DNA: TGTGCCAGCAGGGAAGACTCGGCTTCAGATACGCAGTATTTT.

CDR3 bases: TGTGCCAGCAGCCCGGGACAGGGGCGAAACGAGCAGTACTTC. Translated: CASSPGQGRNEQYF. The V and J genes are TRBV7-3 and TRBJ2-7; TRBD1 agrees at 10 bases. The CDR3 totals 14 residues. Germline V gene lookup returns CDR1 SGHTA and CDR2 FQGTGA. The ends lost 5 bases at V and 5 bases at J; junction bases unmatched: 6.

The chain recombines TRBV9 with TRBJ2-2; the D gene is possibly TRBD2 (6 bases). Germline V lookup: CDR1 SGDLS, CDR2 YYNGEE. Trimming removed 3 bases from V and 6 bases from J, with 15 bases in between. The CDR3 loop spans 15 amino acids. CDR3 residues: CASSASPGLAGELFF. CDR3 DNA sequence: TGTGCCAGCAGCGCATCCCCGGGACTCGCCGGGGAGCTGTTTTTT. The entire variable domain, with the rest obtained from reference TRBV9 and TRBJ2-2, is as follows: DSGVTQTPKHLITATGQRVTLRCSPRSGDLSVYWYQQSLDQGLQFLIQYYNGEERAKGNILERFSAQQFPDLHSELNLSSLELGDSALYFCASSASPGLAGELFFGEGSRLTVL.

This clone was counted once. The CDR3 region has the DNA TGTGCCAGCAGCCAAGGACTAGCGGGAGTTGAGACCCAGTACTTC. Its translation: CASSQGLAGVETQYF. V and J are TRBV4-2 and TRBJ2-5, with 12 bases identical to TRBD2. V gave up 1 base and J gave up 5 bases; unmatched junction bases: 2. Germline-derived CDR1 and CDR2 are LGHNA and YNFKEQ. The CDR3 covers 15 residues.